This TCR beta chain was profiled in a study of T cells expressing NK-cell markers (dated by TCRdb to the early 2020s). With regard to the full study: TCR beta-chain repertoires were profiled in sorted CD3+CD56+NKG2C+, CD3+CD56+NKG2C- and CD3+CD56-NKG2C+ T-cell subsets from several donors. Sequencing of the libraries produced 2 x 150 bp reads on Illumina HiSeq 2000/2500, MiSeq or NextSeq. Of the eight sequenced donors, seven were found to be HCMV-seropositive and one was found to be HCMV-seronegative. Randomly selected healthy volunteers, three men and five women, were used as the eight sequenced donors. Broad study findings and their caveats: For roughly six donors, the dominant CD3+CD56+NKG2C+ clonotypes were among the top 10 CD8+ clonotypes and accounted for roughly 1.0-8% of CD8+ T cells. It remained unclear whether the expanded NKG2C-expressing T cell clones were specific for HCMV antigens. Those dominant clonotypes were again the most abundant among CD3+CD56-NKG2C+ cells in four donors, at roughly 25-65%.

In the case of this clonotype: The clone's antigen remains unknown.

This sample was sequenced with an Illumina HiSeq 2000. TCR beta cDNA libraries were made by 5'RACE template switching that added a universal primer site and unique molecular identifiers. Synthesis of cDNA was primed from the TCR beta constant segment and was followed by two consecutive PCR amplification steps. The authors processed their data as follows. MIGEC was used to demultiplex reads and group reads by UMI, and MiTCR was used to assemble and quantify clonotypes. To exclude erroneous sequences, only TCR cDNA sequences supported by at least two reads were retained. The tcR package was used for downstream repertoire analysis, and clonotypes were matched between fractions using CDR3 nucleotide sequence together with V segment. VDJmatch was used to annotate antigen specificity against VDJdb, with one amino acid substitution in CDR3 allowed. TCRdb reprocessed the reads, reporting each CDR3 protein sequence once and no DNA. The V and J calls and clone size come from TCRdb's table, not from the authors' own analysis. Per the sample table, the count is about 400,000 distinct CDR3 sequences. Together, the top ten hold roughly 10% of the sample.

The CDR3 starts with the cysteine, ends with the phenylalanine, and has 13 residues. No coding sequence is recorded. CDR1 and CDR2, looked up from the germline V gene, are MDHEN and SYDVKM. A commercial ELISA kit detecting HCMV-specific IgG in serum was used to determine HCMV serostatus. Peripheral blood mononuclear cells were isolated from blood by Ficoll density gradient centrifugation. This receptor chain uses TRBV28 and TRBJ2-7; TCRdb lists TRBD1, though no DNA is available to test this call. The receptor's source is a woman between 50 and 59 years old in good health. Donor details come from another sample of the same person, matched by shared clones. The sample was blood T cells: a sorted CD56 or NKG2C T cell subset, CD4+ or CD8+ T cells, or bulk PBMC T cells (not recorded which). The CDR3 loop reads CASRDGTGYEQYF.